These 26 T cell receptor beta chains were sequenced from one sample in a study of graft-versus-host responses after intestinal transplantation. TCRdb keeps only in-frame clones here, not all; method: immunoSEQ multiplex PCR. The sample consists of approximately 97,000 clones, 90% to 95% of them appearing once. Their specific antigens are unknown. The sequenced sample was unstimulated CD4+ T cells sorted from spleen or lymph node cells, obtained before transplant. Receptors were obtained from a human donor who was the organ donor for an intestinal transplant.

CDR3 DNA sequence: TGCGCCAGCAGCCAAGGGGACAGGGGAAAGGGCTACACCTTC. Its protein is CASSQGDRGKGYTF. V gene TRBV4-3 combines with J gene TRBJ1-2, with TRBD1 matching 10 bases. V shed 1 base, J shed 8 bases, and the junction held 4 bases outside the gene matches. Per the germline V gene, CDR1 is LGHNA and CDR2 is YSLEER. The CDR3 is made up of 14 amino acids.

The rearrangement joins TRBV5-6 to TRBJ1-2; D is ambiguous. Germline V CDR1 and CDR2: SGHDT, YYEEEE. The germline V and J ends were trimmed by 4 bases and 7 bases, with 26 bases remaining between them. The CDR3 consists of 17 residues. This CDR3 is CASSTPHGSAVVSGYTF. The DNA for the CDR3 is TGTGCCAGCAGCACCCCTCACGGGTCCGCTGTAGTGAGTGGCTACACCTTC.

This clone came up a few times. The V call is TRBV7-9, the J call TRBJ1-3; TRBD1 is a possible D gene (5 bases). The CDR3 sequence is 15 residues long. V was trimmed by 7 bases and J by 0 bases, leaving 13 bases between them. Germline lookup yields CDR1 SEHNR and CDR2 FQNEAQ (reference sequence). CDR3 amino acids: CASTNTTASGNTIYF. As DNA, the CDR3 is TGTGCCAGCACCAATACGACAGCCTCTGGAAACACCATATATTTT.

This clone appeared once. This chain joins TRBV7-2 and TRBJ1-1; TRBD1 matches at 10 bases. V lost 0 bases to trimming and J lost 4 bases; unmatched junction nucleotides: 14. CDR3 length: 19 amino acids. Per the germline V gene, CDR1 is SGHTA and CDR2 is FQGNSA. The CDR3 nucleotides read TGTGCCAGCAGCTTAGCGTACCGGGACAGGGGACCCCTGGGCACTGAAGCTTTCTTT. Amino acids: CASSLAYRDRGPLGTEAFF.

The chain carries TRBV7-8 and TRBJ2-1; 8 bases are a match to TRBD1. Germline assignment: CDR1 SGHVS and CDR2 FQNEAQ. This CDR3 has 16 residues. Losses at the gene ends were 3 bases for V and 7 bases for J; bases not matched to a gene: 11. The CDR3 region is CASSFQQGGSLNEQFF. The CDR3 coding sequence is TGTGCCAGCAGCTTCCAACAGGGGGGTAGTCTAAATGAGCAGTTCTTC.

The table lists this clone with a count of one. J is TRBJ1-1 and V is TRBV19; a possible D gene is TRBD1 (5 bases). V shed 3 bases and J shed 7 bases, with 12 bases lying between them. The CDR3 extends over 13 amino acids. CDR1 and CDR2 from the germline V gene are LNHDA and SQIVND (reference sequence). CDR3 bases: TGTGCCAGTAGTATGGTCAGGGAAGGTGAAGCTTTCTTT. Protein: CASSMVREGEAFF.

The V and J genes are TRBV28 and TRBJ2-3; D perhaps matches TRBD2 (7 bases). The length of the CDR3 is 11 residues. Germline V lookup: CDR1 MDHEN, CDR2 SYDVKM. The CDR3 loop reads CAGGAGDTQYF. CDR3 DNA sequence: TGTGCAGGGGGGGCCGGAGATACGCAGTATTTT.

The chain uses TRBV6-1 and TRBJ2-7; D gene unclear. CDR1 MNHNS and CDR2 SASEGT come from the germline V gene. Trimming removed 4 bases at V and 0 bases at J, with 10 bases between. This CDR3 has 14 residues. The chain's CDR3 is CASSGHLASYEQYF. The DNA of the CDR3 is TGTGCCAGCAGTGGACACCTGGCCTCCTACGAGCAGTACTTC.

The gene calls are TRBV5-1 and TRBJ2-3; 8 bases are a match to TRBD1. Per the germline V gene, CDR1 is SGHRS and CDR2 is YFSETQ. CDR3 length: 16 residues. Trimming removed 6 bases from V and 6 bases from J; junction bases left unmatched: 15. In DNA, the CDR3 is TGCGCCAGCACGCAAGGGACAGGCCTTCTATCCGATACGCAGTATTTT. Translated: CASTQGTGLLSDTQYF. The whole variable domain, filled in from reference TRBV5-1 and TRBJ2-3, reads KAGVTQTPRYLIKTRGQQVTLSCSPISGHRSVSWYQQTPGQGLQFLFEYFSETQRNKGNFPGRFSGRQFSNSRSEMNVSTLELGDSALYLCASTQGTGLLSDTQYFGPGTRLTVL.

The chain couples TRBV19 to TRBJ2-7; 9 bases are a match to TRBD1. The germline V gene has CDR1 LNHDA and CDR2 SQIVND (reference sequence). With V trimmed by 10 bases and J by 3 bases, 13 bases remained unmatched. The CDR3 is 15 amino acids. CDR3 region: CANPPGTGTIYEQYF. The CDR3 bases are TGTGCCAACCCTCCCGGGACAGGGACGATCTACGAGCAGTACTTC. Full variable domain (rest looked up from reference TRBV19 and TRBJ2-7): DGGITQSPKYLFRKEGQNVTLSCEQNLNHDAMYWYRQDPGQGLRLIYYSQIVNDFQKGDIAEGYSVSREKKESFPLTVTSAQKNPTAFYLCANPPGTGTIYEQYFGPGTRLTVT.

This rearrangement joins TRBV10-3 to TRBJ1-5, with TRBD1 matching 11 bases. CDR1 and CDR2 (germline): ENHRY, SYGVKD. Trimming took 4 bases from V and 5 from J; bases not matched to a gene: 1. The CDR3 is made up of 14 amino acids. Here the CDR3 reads CAISAGQGDQPQHF. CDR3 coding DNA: TGTGCCATCAGTGCGGGACAGGGGGATCAGCCCCAGCATTTT.

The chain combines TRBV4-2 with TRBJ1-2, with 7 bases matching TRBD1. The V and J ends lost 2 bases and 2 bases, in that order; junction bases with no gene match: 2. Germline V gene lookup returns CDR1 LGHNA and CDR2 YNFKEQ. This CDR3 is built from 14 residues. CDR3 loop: CASSQQTGNYGYTF. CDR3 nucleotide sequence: TGTGCCAGCAGCCAACAGACAGGGAACTATGGCTACACCTTC.

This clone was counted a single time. CDR3 sequence: CSVEGQGSMAFF. CDR3 DNA sequence: TGCAGCGTTGAGGGACAGGGGAGTATGGCTTTCTTT. This chain joins TRBV29-1 and TRBJ1-1; 10 positions match TRBD1. The CDR3 covers 12 residues. Germline loops: CDR1 SQVTM, CDR2 ANQGSEA. The J segment lost 11 bases and the V segment lost 3 bases, leaving 6 bases of the junction unmatched.

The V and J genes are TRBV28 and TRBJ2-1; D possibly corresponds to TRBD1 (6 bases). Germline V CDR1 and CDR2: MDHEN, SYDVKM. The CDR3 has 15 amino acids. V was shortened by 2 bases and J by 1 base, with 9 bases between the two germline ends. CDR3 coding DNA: TGTGCCAGCAGTTTAATCGACAGGTCCTACAATGAGCAGTTCTTC. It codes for CASSLIDRSYNEQFF.

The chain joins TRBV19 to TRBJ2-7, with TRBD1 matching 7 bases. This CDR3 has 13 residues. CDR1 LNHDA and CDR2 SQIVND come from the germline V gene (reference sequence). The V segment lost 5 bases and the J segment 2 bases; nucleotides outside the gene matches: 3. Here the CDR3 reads CASSGTVPYEQYF. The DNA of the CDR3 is TGTGCCAGTAGTGGGACAGTTCCCTACGAGCAGTACTTC.

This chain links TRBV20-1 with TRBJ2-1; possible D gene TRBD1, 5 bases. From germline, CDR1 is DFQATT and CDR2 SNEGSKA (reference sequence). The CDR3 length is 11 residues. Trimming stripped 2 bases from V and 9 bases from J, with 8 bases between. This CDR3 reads CSARKRGEQFF. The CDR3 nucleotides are TGCAGTGCTAGAAAAAGGGGTGAGCAGTTCTTC.

CDR3 in amino acids: CASSSTGALRGQYF. Here the CDR3 DNA reads TGTGCCAGCAGCTCGACAGGGGCCCTACGAGGGCAGTACTTC. The chain has TRBV7-8 and TRBJ2-7, with 8 bases lining up with TRBD1. V trimming: 4 bases; J trimming: 9 bases; junction bases outside the gene matches: 11. Germline CDR1 and CDR2: SGHVS and FQNEAQ. This CDR3 is built from 14 residues. The whole variable domain, remainder taken from reference TRBV7-8 and TRBJ2-7, is GAGVSQSPRYKVAKRGQDVALRCDPISGHVSLFWYQQALGQGPEFLTYFQNEAQLDKSGLPSDRFFAERPEGSVSTLKIQRTQQEDSAVYLCASSSTGALRGQYFGPGTRLTVT.

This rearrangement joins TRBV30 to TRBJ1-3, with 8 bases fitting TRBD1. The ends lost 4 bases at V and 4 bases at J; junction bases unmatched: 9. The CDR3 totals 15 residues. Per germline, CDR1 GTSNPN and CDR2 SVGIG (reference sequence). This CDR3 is CAWTKPGGGGNTIYF. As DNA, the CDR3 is TGTGCCTGGACCAAACCAGGGGGCGGCGGAAACACCATATATTTT.

The DNA for the CDR3 is TGTGCCAGCTCACCAATCGGACTGACTAATCAGCCCCAGTATTTT. Its translation is CASSPIGLTNQPQYF. V and J are TRBV18 and TRBJ1-5, with D perhaps TRBD2 (5 bases). The J call is in doubt because the DNA end fits TRBJ2-3 better. The CDR3 length is 15 residues. Germline CDR1 KGHSH, CDR2 LQKENI.

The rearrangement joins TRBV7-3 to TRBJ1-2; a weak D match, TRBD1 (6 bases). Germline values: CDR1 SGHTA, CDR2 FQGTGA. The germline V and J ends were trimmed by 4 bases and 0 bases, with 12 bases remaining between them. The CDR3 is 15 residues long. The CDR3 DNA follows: TGTGCCAGCAGCTCCCCGGGACAACCTAACTATGGCTACACCTTC. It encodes CASSSPGQPNYGYTF.

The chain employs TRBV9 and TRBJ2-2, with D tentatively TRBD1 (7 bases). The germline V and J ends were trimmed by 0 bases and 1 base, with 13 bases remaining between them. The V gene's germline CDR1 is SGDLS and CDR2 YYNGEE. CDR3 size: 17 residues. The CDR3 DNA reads TGTGCCAGCAGCGTAGTAGGGGGGACAGTGAACACCGGGGAGCTGTTTTTT. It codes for CASSVVGGTVNTGELFF.

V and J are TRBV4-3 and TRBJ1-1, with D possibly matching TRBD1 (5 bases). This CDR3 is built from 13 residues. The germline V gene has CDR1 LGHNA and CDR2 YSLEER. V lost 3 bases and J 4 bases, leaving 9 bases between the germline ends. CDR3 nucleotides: TGCGCCAGCAGCCAGGCCAGGGTCACTGAAGCTTTCTTT. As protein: CASSQARVTEAFF.

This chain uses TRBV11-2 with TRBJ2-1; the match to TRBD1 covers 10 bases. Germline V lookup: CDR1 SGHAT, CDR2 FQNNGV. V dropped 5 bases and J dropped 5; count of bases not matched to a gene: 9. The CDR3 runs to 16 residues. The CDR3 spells CASSRQRTGGHNEQFF. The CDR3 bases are TGTGCCAGCAGCCGCCAGAGGACAGGGGGTCACAATGAGCAGTTCTTC.

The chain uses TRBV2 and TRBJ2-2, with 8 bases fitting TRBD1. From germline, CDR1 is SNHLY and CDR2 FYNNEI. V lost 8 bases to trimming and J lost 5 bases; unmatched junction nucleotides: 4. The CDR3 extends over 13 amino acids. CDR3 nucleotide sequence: TGTGCCAGCGGAGACAGGGGTACCGGGGAGCTGTTTTTT. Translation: CASGDRGTGELFF.

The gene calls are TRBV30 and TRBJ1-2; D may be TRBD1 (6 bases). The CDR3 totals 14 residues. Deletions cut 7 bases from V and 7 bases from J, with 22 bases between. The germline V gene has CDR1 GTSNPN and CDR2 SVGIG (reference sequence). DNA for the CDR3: TGTGCCTTCAGCCGGGACACCCTAAAGGCTGGCTACACCTTC. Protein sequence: CAFSRDTLKAGYTF.

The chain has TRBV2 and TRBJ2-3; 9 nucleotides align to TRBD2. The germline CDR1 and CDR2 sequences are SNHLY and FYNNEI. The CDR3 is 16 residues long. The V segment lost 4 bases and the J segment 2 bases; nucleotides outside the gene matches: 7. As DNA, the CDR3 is TGTGCCAGCAGTGGTCCCCCGGGACTAGCCACAGATACGCAGTATTTT. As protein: CASSGPPGLATDTQYF.